This T cell receptor (beta chain) was identified during a study of cytomegalovirus exposure and HLA in healthy donors. Sequenced by immunoSEQ multiplex PCR; TCRdb stores in-frame clones only, minus some. The sample lists approximately 59,000 clones; almost 95% were seen once. Overall study results and limits: Subsequent analysis showed first-cohort TCR clusters tending to co-occur in 120 validation repertoires. CMV antigen specificity of a few CMV-associated chains was confirmed in vitro.

To note about this clone: The antigen is unknown.

CDR1 and CDR2 (germline): SGHNT, YYREEE (reference sequence). The CDR3 length is 15 residues. V shed 0 bases and J shed 3 bases, with 12 bases lying between them. The TCR sequence derives from a man between 18 and 35 years old in good health and CMV-seropositive. The rearrangement links TRBV5-4 to TRBJ1-2; D remains unclear. Input material: PBMCs. Written as DNA, the CDR3 is TGTGCCAGCAGCTTGGCACAGATAGAATACTATGGCTACACCTTC. Amino acids: CASSLAQIEYYGYTF. Filled out from reference TRBV5-4 and TRBJ1-2, the complete variable domain reads ETGVTQSPTHLIKTRGQQVTLRCSSQSGHNTVSWYQQALGQGPQFIFQYYREEENGRGNFPPRFSGLQFPNYSSELNVNALELDDSALYLCASSLAQIEYYGYTFGSGTRLTVV.